A single sample gave rise to the 11 T cell receptor beta chains below, sequenced in a study of blood T cell repertoires in COVID-19. Clones were read by immunoSEQ multiplex PCR, and TCRdb kept only the in-frame ones, dropping some. The data contain approximately 34,000 clones, 88% of them singletons. The source material was peripheral blood. These TCRs come from a human donor in a cohort sampled during active COVID-19.

The chain has TRBV6-6 and TRBJ1-1; D might be TRBD1 (5 bases). CDR1 MNHNY and CDR2 SVGAGI come from the germline V gene (reference sequence). This CDR3 contains 13 residues. V was cut by 4 bases and J by 4 bases, with 10 bases left in between. The CDR3 region is CASSFQGGTEAFF. CDR3 coding DNA: TGTGCCAGCAGTTTTCAGGGAGGCACTGAAGCTTTCTTT.

The rearrangement joins TRBV6-5 to TRBJ1-1; the D is unclear. The CDR3 totals 14 residues. The germline CDR1 and CDR2 sequences are MNHEY and SVGAGI. The V gene lost 6 bases and the J gene lost 7 bases, with 18 bases spanning the gap. The CDR3 nucleotides are TGTGCCAGCAGAAGACGAGACAAACCCAGTGAAGCTTTCTTT. Translation gives CASRRRDKPSEAFF.

V usage is TRBV19 and J usage is TRBJ2-2, with 9 bases lining up with TRBD1. Germline V gene lookup returns CDR1 LNHDA and CDR2 SQIVND (reference sequence). The CDR3 sequence is 16 residues long. With V trimmed by 6 bases and J by 4 bases, 9 bases remained unmatched. This CDR3 reads CASRTGTGSTTGELFF. The DNA for the CDR3 is TGTGCCAGTAGAACCGGGACAGGGTCGACCACCGGGGAGCTGTTTTTT.

The chain links TRBV4-1 to TRBJ2-2; 10 bases match TRBD2. V was clipped by 4 bases and J by 10 bases; unmatched bases: 15. Germline values: CDR1 MGHRA, CDR2 YSYEKL. The CDR3 is 17 residues long. This CDR3 is CASSLHLAGVGRQELFF. As DNA, the CDR3 is TGCGCCAGCAGCCTACACCTAGCGGGAGTTGGCCGACAGGAGCTGTTTTTT.

This chain connects TRBV5-4 to TRBJ2-3; 7 positions agree with TRBD2. Per the germline V gene, CDR1 is SGHNT and CDR2 is YYREEE (reference sequence). There are 15 residues in the CDR3. Trimming took 0 bases from V and 3 from J; bases not matched to a gene: 4. CDR3 in amino acids: CASSLAGGGTDTQYF. The CDR3 region has the DNA TGTGCCAGCAGCTTGGCGGGAGGCGGGACAGATACGCAGTATTTT.

The chain couples TRBV5-1 to TRBJ2-5, with D hard to call. This CDR3 contains 14 residues. Germline V gene sequence: CDR1 SGHRS, CDR2 YFSETQ. The V end lost 5 bases, the J end lost 5 bases, and 16 bases lay between the germline ends. CDR3 coding DNA: TGCGCCAGCAGAGCGATAGGTCCGCAGGAGACCCAGTACTTC. It translates to CASRAIGPQETQYF. Combining the CDR3 with reference TRBV5-1 and TRBJ2-5 gives the whole variable domain KAGVTQTPRYLIKTRGQQVTLSCSPISGHRSVSWYQQTPGQGLQFLFEYFSETQRNKGNFPGRFSGRQFSNSRSEMNVSTLELGDSALYLCASRAIGPQETQYFGPGTRLLVL.

V usage is TRBV30 and J usage is TRBJ1-5, with TRBD1 as a possible D gene (5 bases). The CDR3 extends over 13 amino acids. Germline V gene data show CDR1 as GTSNPN and CDR2 as SVGIG (reference sequence). With 0 bases removed from V and 7 bases from J, the gap between germline ends came to 10 bases. This CDR3 is CAWSVQAKQPQHF. The DNA of the CDR3 is TGTGCCTGGAGTGTACAGGCAAAACAGCCCCAGCATTTT.

This clone showed up just once. The rearrangement joins TRBV4-1 to TRBJ2-4; the D gene is possibly TRBD1 (6 bases). The CDR3 runs to 16 residues. The germline V gene has CDR1 MGHRA and CDR2 YSYEKL. V lost 0 bases, J lost 2 bases, and 11 bases lay in between. CDR3 sequence reads: CASSQDSGGSKNIQYF. As DNA, the CDR3 is TGCGCCAGCAGCCAAGATTCTGGGGGCTCCAAAAACATTCAGTACTTC.

The rearrangement uses TRBV28 and TRBJ1-1, with a tentative D call TRBD1 (6 bases). Germline assignment: CDR1 MDHEN and CDR2 SYDVKM. The CDR3 runs to 13 residues. Deletions cut 7 bases from V and 2 bases from J, with 11 bases between. CDR3 amino acids: CASNPTGNTEAFF. The CDR3 DNA reads TGTGCCAGCAACCCGACAGGTAACACTGAAGCTTTCTTT.

The chain links TRBV15 to TRBJ1-1; 8 bases line up with TRBD1. With V trimmed by 3 bases and J by 1 base, 10 bases remained unmatched. Germline CDR1 LNHNV, CDR2 YYDKDF (reference sequence). This CDR3 has 17 residues. The CDR3 spells CATSSYRQGRANTEAFF. Here the CDR3 DNA reads TGTGCCACCAGCAGTTACAGACAGGGGCGCGCGAACACTGAAGCTTTCTTT.

This clone has only a few counts. The V gene is TRBV30, the J gene TRBJ2-5; weak D call: TRBD1 (6 bases). CDR1 is GTSNPN, CDR2 SVGIG, per germline (reference sequence). Between the trimmed V and J ends, which lost 2 bases and 4 bases, there was a span of 11 bases. CDR3 length: 13 residues. The CDR3 sequence is CAWSRDTRETQYF. CDR3 nucleotide sequence: TGTGCCTGGAGTAGGGACACCCGAGAGACCCAGTACTTC.